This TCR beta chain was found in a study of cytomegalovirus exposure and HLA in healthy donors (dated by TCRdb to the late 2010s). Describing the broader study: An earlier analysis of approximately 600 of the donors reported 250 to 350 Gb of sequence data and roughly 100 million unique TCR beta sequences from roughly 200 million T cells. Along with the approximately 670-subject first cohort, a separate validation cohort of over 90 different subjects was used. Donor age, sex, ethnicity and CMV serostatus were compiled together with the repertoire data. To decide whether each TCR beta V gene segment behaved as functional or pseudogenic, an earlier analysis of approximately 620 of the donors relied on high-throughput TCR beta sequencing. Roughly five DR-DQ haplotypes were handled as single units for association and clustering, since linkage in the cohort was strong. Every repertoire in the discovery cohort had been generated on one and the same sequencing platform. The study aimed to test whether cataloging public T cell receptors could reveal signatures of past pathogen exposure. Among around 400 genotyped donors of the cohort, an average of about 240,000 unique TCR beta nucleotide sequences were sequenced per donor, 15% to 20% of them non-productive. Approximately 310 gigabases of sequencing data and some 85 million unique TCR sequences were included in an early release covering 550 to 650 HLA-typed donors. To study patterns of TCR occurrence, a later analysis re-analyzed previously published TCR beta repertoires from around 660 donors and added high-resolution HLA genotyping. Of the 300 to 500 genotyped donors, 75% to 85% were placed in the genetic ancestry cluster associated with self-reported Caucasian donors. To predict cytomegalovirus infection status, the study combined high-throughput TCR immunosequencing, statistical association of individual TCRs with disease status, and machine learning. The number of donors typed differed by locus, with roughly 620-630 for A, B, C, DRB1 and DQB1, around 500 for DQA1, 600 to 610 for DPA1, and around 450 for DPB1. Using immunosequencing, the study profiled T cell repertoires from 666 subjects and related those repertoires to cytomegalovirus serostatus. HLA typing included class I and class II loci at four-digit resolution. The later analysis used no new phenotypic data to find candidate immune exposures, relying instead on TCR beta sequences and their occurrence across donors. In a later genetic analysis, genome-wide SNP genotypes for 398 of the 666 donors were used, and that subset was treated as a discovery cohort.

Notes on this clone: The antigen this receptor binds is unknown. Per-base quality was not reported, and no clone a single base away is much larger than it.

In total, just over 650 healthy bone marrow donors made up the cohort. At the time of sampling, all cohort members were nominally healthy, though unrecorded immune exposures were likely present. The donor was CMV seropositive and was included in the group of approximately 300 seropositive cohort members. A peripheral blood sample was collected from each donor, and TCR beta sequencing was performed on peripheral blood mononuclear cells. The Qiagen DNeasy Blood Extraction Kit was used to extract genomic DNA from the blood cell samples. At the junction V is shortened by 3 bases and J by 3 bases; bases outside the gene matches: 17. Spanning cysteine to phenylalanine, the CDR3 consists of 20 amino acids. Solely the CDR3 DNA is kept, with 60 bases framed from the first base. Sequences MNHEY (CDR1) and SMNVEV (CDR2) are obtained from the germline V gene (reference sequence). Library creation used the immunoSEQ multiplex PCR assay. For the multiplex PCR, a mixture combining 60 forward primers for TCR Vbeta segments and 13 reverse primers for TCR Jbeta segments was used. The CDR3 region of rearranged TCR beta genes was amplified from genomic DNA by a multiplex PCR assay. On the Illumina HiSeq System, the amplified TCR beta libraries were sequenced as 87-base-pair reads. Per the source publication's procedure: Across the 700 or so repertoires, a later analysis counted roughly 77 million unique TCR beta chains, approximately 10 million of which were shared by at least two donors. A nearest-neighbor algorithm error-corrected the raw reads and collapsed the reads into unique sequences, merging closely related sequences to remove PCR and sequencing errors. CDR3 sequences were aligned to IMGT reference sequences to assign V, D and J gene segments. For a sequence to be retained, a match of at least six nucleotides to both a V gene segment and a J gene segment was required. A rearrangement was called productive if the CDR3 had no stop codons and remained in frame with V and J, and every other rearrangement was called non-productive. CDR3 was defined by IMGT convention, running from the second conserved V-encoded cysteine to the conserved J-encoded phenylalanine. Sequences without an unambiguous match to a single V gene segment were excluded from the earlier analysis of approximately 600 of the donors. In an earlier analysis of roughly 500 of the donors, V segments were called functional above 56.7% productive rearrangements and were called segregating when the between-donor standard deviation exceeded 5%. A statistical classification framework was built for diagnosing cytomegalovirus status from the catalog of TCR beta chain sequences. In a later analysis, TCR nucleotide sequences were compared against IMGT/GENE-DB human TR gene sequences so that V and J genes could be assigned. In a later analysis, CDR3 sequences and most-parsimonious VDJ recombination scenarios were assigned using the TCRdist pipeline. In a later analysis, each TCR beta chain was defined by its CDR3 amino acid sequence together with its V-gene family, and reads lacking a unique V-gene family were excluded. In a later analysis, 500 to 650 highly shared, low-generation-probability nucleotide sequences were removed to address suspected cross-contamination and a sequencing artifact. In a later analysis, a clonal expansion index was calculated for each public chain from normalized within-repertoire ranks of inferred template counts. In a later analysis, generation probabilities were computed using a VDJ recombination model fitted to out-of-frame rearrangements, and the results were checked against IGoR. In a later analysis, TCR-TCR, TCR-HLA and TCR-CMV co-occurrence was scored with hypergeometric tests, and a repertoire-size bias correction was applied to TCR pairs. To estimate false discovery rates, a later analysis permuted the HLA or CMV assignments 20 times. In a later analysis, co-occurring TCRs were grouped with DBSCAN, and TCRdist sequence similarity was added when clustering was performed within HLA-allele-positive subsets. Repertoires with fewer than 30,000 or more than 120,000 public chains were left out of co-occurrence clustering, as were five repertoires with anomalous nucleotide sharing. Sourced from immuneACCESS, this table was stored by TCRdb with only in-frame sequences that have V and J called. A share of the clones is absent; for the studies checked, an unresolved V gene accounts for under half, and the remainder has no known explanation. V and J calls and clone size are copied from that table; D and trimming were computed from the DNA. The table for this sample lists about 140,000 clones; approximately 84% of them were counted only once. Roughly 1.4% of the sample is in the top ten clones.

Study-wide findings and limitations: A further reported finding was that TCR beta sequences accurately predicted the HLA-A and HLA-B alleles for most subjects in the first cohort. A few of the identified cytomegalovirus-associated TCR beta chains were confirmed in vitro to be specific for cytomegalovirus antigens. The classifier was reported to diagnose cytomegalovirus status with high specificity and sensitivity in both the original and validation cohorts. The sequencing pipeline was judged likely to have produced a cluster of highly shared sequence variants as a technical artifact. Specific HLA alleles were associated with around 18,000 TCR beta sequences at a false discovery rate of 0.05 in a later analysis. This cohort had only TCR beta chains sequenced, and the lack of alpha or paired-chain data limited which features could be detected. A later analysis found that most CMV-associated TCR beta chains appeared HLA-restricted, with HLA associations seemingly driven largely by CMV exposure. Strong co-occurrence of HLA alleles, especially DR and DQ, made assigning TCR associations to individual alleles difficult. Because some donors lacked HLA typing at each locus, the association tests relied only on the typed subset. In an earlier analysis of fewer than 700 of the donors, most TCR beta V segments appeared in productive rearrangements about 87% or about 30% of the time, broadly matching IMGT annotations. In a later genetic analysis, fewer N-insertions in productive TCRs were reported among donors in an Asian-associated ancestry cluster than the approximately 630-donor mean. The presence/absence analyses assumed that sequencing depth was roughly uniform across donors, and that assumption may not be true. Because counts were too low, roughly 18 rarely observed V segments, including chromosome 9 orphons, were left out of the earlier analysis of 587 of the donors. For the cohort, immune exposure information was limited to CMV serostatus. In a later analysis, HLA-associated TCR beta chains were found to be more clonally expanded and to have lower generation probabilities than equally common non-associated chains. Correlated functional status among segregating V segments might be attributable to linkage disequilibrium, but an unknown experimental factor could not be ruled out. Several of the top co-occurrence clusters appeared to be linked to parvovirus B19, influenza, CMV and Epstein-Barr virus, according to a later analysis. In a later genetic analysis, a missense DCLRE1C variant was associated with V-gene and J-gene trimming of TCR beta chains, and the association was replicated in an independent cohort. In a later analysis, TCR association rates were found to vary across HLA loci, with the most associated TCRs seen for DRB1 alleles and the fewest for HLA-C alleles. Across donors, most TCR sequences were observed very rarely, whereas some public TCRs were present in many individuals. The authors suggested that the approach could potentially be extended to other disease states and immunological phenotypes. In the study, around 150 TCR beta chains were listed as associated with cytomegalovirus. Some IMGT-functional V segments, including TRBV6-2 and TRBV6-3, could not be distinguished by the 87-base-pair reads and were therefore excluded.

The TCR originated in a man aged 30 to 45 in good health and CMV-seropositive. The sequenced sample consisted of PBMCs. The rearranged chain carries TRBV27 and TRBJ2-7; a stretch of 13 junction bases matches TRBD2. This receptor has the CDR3 CASSFRLGLAGIQSDYEQYF. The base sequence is TGTGCCAGCAGTTTCCGACTGGGACTAGCGGGGATCCAATCCGACTACGAGCAGTACTTC.